Here is one T cell receptor beta chain with its context. Its antigen is not identified. Primers: 60 Vbeta forward and 13 Jbeta reverse. Libraries were prepared by immunoSEQ multiplex PCR; TCRdb keeps only in-frame clonotypes and omits some of them. The data contain 190,000 or so clones, 80% to 85% of them singletons. This record belongs to a study of cytomegalovirus exposure and HLA in healthy donors. Findings and caveats of the study: Earlier findings revealed that most TCR beta V segments proved productive either about 87% or about 30% of the time. In a later analysis, at a false discovery rate of 0.05, fewer than 20,000 TCR beta sequences were associated with HLA alleles.

Unmatched junction bases numbered 12, after V lost 1 base and J lost 1 base. The CDR3 totals 18 residues. Germline V gene data show CDR1 as LGHNA and CDR2 as YNFKEQ. This TCR was recovered from a middle-aged man in good health and CMV-seronegative. The sequenced sample consisted of PBMCs. V is TRBV4-2 and J is TRBJ2-7; TRBD1 matches 8 bases. The chain's CDR3 is CASSQVQVGGTGSYEQYF. CDR3 DNA: TGTGCCAGCAGCCAAGTACAAGTAGGGGGGACAGGTTCCTACGAGCAGTACTTC.